This record covers a single T cell receptor (beta chain). Trimming removed 3 bases at V and 0 bases at J, with 7 bases between. This CDR3 is built from 13 residues. Germline values: CDR1 SGHRS, CDR2 YFSETQ. This record comes from a study of low-dose radiotherapy and immunotherapy resistance in tumors. With TRAV- and TRBV-specific primers, first-strand cDNA was made, covering the alpha and beta chains. It was with a constant-region primer and a V-primer adapter that TCRs were amplified over approximately 18 PCR cycles. In vitro transcription amplified isolated mRNA. TCRdb fed the reads into MiXCR, producing one record per CDR3 protein. The table records 40,000 or so distinct CDR3 sequences, about 28% of them present only once. Time point defined: before trial treatment.

The receptor was derived from a male donor with gallbladder cancer. V gene TRBV5-1 combines with J gene TRBJ2-7; the D is unclear. The specimen was PBMCs, collected before treatment. The CDR3 here is CASSSRTSYEQYF. CDR3 nucleotide sequence: TGCGCCAGCAGCTCCAGGACCTCCTACGAGCAGTACTTC.